This is a list of T cell receptor beta chains from one sample in a study of T cell responses to AZD1222 COVID-19 vaccine. Assay: immunoSEQ multiplex PCR; the TCRdb copy retains only in-frame clones and omits some. Counted here are about 110,000 clones, 70% to 90% occurring once; the ten biggest clones make up under 4%. The sequencing here drew on peripheral blood, taken on day 0 of AZD1222 vaccination. The source is an adult in good health. Each CDR3 is given with its conserved first and last residue. A D gene is named only where the DNA matches it firmly. Size is omitted from some rows. Given values are once, few, many or a class for expanded clones.

-,TRBV24-1,-,TRBJ2-1,CATSDRRHGNEQFF,TGTGCCACCAGTGACCGTAGACATGGCAATGAGCAGTTCTTC
-,TRBV24-1,-,TRBJ2-5,CATSGVNEVETQYF,TGTGCCACCAGTGGTGTTAATGAGGTGGAGACCCAGTACTTC
-,TRBV6-6,-,TRBJ1-2,CASSPGKGGYTF,TGTGCCAGCAGCCCAGGGAAAGGAGGCTACACCTTC
-,TRBV7-9,-,TRBJ1-2,CASGLANYGYTF,TGTGCCTCGGGCCTAGCTAACTATGGCTACACCTTC
-,TRBV3-1/TRBV3-2,once,TRBJ1-4,CASSPRRTGGGEKLFF,TGTGCCAGCAGCCCCCGGAGGACTGGGGGGGGTGAAAAACTGTTTTTT
TRBD1,TRBV6-5,few,TRBJ1-2,CASSYRREGAFGYTF,TGTGCCAGCAGTTACCGGAGGGAGGGGGCGTTCGGCTACACCTTC
-,TRBV6-1,-,TRBJ1-2,CASSELRADYGYTF,TGTGCCAGCAGTGAACTTAGGGCGGACTATGGCTACACCTTC
-,TRBV7-3,once,TRBJ2-2,CASSPPGATNTGELFF,TGTGCCAGCAGCCCACCCGGGGCGACGAACACCGGGGAGCTGTTTTTT
-,TRBV7-2,-,TRBJ1-6,CASSLGSYNSPLHF,TGTGCCAGCAGCTTAGGCTCCTATAATTCACCCCTCCACTTT
-,TRBV3-1/TRBV3-2,-,TRBJ1-4,CASSLPGFGEKLFF,TGTGCCAGCAGCCTTCCAGGGTTTGGGGAAAAACTGTTTTTT
TRBD1,TRBV3-1/TRBV3-2,-,TRBJ1-5,CASSSTGGINQPQHF,TGTGCCAGCAGCTCTACAGGGGGTATCAATCAGCCCCAGCATTTT
-,TRBV28,-,TRBJ2-6,CASRGNGANVLTF,TGTGCCAGCAGGGGGAATGGGGCCAACGTCCTGACTTTC
TRBD2,TRBV24-1,-,TRBJ2-1,CATSEASGGAINEQFF,TGTGCCACCAGCGAAGCTAGCGGGGGGGCCATTAATGAGCAGTTCTTC
-,TRBV9,-,TRBJ1-4,CASSVDPRTDRGLFF,TGTGCCAGCAGCGTAGACCCTCGGACCGACCGGGGGCTGTTTTTT
-,TRBV2,-,TRBJ1-2,CASGKLDLINYGYTF,TGTGCCAGCGGCAAGCTCGATTTAATTAACTATGGCTACACCTTC
TRBD2,TRBV2,few,TRBJ2-1,CASSEVSGASGEQFF,TGTGCCAGCAGTGAAGTTAGCGGGGCTTCGGGGGAGCAGTTCTTC
TRBD1,TRBV7-2,-,TRBJ1-4,CASSLDRVKLFF,TGTGCCAGCAGCTTGGACAGGGTAAAACTGTTTTTT
TRBD1,TRBV5-1,-,TRBJ1-6,CASSYDRGNSPLHF,TGCGCCAGCAGCTACGACAGGGGTAATTCACCCCTCCACTTT
-,TRBV19,-,TRBJ2-3,CASSIGPGASGTDTQYF,TGTGCCAGTAGTATAGGCCCAGGGGCGAGTGGGACAGATACGCAGTATTTT
TRBD1,TRBV10-3,-,TRBJ2-1,CASRDRVNNEQFF,TGTGCCTCCCGGGACAGGGTGAACAATGAGCAGTTCTTC
-,TRBV7-2,-,TRBJ1-5,CASQTWGALNQPQHF,TGTGCCAGCCAAACTTGGGGAGCACTCAATCAGCCCCAGCATTTT
-,TRBV7-9,-,TRBJ1-2,CASSLGAKSGYTF,TGTGCCAGCAGCTTGGGGGCAAAGAGTGGCTACACCTTC
TRBD1,TRBV2,-,TRBJ2-7,CASSSTGGVYEQYF,TGTGCCAGCAGTTCGACAGGGGGCGTTTACGAGCAGTACTTC
-,TRBV28,few,TRBJ1-5,CASSRTGTSNQPQHF,TGTGCCAGCAGCCGCACAGGGACTAGCAATCAGCCCCAGCATTTT
TRBD1,TRBV7-2,-,TRBJ1-5,CASSLAGTGGASNQPQHF,TGTGCCAGCAGCTTAGCGGGGACAGGGGGAGCGAGCAATCAGCCCCAGCATTTT
-,TRBV6-6,-,TRBJ1-2,CASSYGTDNYGYTF,TGTGCCAGCAGTTACGGGACTGATAACTATGGCTACACCTTC
TRBD1,TRBV7-2,-,TRBJ1-2,CASSNLGQGNYGYTF,TGTGCCAGCAGCAACTTGGGACAGGGAAACTATGGCTACACCTTC
-,TRBV6-5,-,TRBJ2-7,CASSYSYRLYEQYF,TGTGCCAGCAGTTACTCGTACAGACTTTACGAGCAGTACTTC
-,TRBV28,-,TRBJ1-5,CASSFEVGPQHF,TGTGCCAGCAGTTTTGAGGTAGGGCCCCAGCATTTT
TRBD2,TRBV27,-,TRBJ2-3,CASSLYPAGGITDTQYF,TGTGCCAGCAGTTTATATCCAGCGGGGGGCATCACAGATACGCAGTATTTT
-,TRBV14,few,TRBJ1-1,CASSHIWIGALDTEAFF,TGTGCCAGCAGCCATATCTGGATCGGCGCCTTGGACACTGAAGCTTTCTTT
TRBD2,TRBV2,-,TRBJ2-2,CATGGSGLNTGELFF,TGTGCCACCGGGGGGAGTGGGCTGAACACCGGGGAGCTGTTTTTT
-,TRBV5-4,-,TRBJ2-5,CASSLVGQETQYF,TGTGCCAGCAGCTTGGTCGGTCAAGAGACCCAGTACTTC
-,TRBV3-1/TRBV3-2,-,TRBJ2-1,CASSQGLRDEQFF,TGTGCCAGCAGCCAGGGACTTAGGGACGAGCAGTTCTTC